These 11 T cell receptor beta chains came from one sample sequenced in a study of blood T cell repertoires in COVID-19. Clones were read by immunoSEQ multiplex PCR, and TCRdb kept only the in-frame ones, dropping some. In the table there are roughly 70,000 clones, 76% of which are singletons. The specimen was peripheral blood. These TCRs come from a man in his 60s with COVID-19, enrolled during active disease.

Worth noting for this clone: At one end the junction does not follow the germline gene, possibly because of a read error. The chain uses TRBV2 and TRBJ1-2, with D perhaps matching TRBD1 (5 bases). This CDR3 has 11 residues. Germline values: CDR1 SNHLY, CDR2 FYNNEI. The CDR3, as DNA: TGTGCCAGCAGCTCCGGGGGAGACGGACCCTTC. Amino acid sequence: CASSSGGDGPF. Full variable domain (remainder filled in from reference TRBV2 and TRBJ1-2): EPEVTQTPSHQVTQMGQEVILRCVPISNHLYFYWYRQILGQKVEFLVSFYNNEISEKSEIFDDQFSVERPDGSNFTLKIRSTKLEDSAMYFCASSSGGDGPFGSGTRLTVV.

This chain links TRBV15 with TRBJ2-1; 7 bases are shared with TRBD2. Germline CDR1 reads LNHNV; CDR2 reads YYDKDF (reference sequence). V was pared by 11 bases and J by 8 bases, with 6 bases of the junction left unmatched. This CDR3 is built from 11 residues. The DNA for the CDR3 is TGTGCCGTCGGGGGGAGGGATGAGCAGTTCTTC. It is translated as CAVGGRDEQFF.

The chain combines TRBV7-2 with TRBJ1-1; no clear D gene. CDR3 size: 14 residues. V shed 5 bases and J shed 4 bases, with 14 bases lying between them. Germline assignment: CDR1 SGHTA and CDR2 FQGNSA. Here the CDR3 DNA reads TGTGCCAGCAGCCCAAACCTGTTGAGCACTGAAGCTTTCTTT. Translating gives CASSPNLLSTEAFF.

The V call is TRBV28, the J call TRBJ2-7, with D possibly TRBD2 on 6 matching bases. The germline V gene encodes CDR1 MDHEN and CDR2 SYDVKM. There are 14 residues in the CDR3. Trimming took off 2 bases at V and 2 bases at J, with 10 bases between the two ends. The chain's CDR3 is CASSLGTFTYEQYF. In DNA form, the CDR3 reads TGTGCCAGCAGTTTAGGGACTTTTACCTACGAGCAGTACTTC.

This chain connects TRBV7-9 to TRBJ1-1, with D possibly TRBD1 on 6 matching bases. CDR1 and CDR2 from the germline V gene are SEHNR and FQNEAQ (reference sequence). V lost 1 base and J lost 7, with 13 bases in between. The CDR3 contains 14 residues. The chain's CDR3 is CASSLVQQGFEAFF. The CDR3 nucleotides read TGTGCCAGCAGCTTAGTGCAACAGGGATTTGAAGCTTTCTTT.

V is TRBV20-1 and J is TRBJ1-3, with unresolved D. The V gene lost 3 bases and the J gene lost 8 bases, with 8 bases spanning the gap. Germline loops: CDR1 DFQATT, CDR2 SNEGSKA (reference sequence). This CDR3 has 11 residues. The CDR3 is CSARHEHTIYF. The CDR3 nucleotides are TGCAGTGCTAGGCACGAGCACACCATATATTTT.

The chain employs TRBV19 and TRBJ2-3; TRBD2 matches 14 bases. The germline gives CDR1 LNHDA, CDR2 SQIVND (reference sequence). The CDR3 covers 14 residues. The V segment lost 10 bases and the J segment 5 bases; nucleotides outside the gene matches: 5. The CDR3 DNA reads TGTGCCACCCAGACTAGCGGGGGGGGAGATACGCAGTATTTT. Its translation: CATQTSGGGDTQYF.

This rearrangement joins TRBV4-2 to TRBJ2-3; D is perhaps TRBD1 (6 bases). There are 20 residues in the CDR3. Trimming took off 0 bases at V and 1 base at J, with 23 bases between the two ends. Germline CDR1 is LGHNA and CDR2 is YNFKEQ. The DNA for the CDR3 is TGTGCCAGCAGCCAAGAACAGGGCAGCGGACTTTTCCCCGGCACAGATACGCAGTATTTT. Encoded protein: CASSQEQGSGLFPGTDTQYF.

This clone has a handful of counts. This chain links TRBV19 with TRBJ1-2; D is unresolved. Germline CDR1 reads LNHDA; CDR2 reads SQIVND (reference sequence). V gave up 6 bases and J gave up 8 bases, with 16 bases separating them. CDR3 length equals 13 residues. This CDR3 is CASSSDIVRGYTF. CDR3 in DNA: TGTGCCAGTAGCTCCGACATCGTTAGGGGCTACACCTTC.

This chain connects TRBV6-4 to TRBJ2-1; perhaps TRBD2 as D (5 bases). The CDR3 contains 15 residues. Between the trimmed V and J ends, which lost 2 bases and 1 base, there was a span of 9 bases. Germline loops: CDR1 MRHNA, CDR2 SNTAGT. CDR3 sequence: CASSDRESSYNEQFF. The CDR3 DNA reads TGTGCCAGCAGTGACCGGGAAAGTTCCTACAATGAGCAGTTCTTC.

This clone has just a few counts. The same CDR3 can be traced to other DNA sequences in this sample. V usage is TRBV2 and J usage is TRBJ1-1; possibly TRBD1 for D (5 bases). V dropped 4 bases and J dropped 0 bases, with 6 bases sitting between them. CDR1 is SNHLY and CDR2 is FYNNEI in the germline V gene. The CDR3 extends over 13 amino acids. The CDR3, as DNA: TGTGCCAGCAGTGCAGGGATGAACACTGAAGCTTTCTTT. Protein: CASSAGMNTEAFF.